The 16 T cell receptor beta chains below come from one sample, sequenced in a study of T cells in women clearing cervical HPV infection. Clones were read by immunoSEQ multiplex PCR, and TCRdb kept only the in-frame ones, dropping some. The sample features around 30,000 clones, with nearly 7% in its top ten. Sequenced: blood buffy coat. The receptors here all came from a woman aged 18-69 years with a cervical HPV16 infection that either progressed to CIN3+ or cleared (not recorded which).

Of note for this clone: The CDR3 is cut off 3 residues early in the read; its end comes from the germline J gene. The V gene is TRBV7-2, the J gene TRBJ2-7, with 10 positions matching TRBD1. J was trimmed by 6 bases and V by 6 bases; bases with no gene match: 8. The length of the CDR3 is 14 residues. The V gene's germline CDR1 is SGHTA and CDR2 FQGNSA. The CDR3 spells CASRSGQGFFEQYF. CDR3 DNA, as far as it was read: TGTGCCAGCAGGTCGGGACAGGGGTTCTTCGAG.

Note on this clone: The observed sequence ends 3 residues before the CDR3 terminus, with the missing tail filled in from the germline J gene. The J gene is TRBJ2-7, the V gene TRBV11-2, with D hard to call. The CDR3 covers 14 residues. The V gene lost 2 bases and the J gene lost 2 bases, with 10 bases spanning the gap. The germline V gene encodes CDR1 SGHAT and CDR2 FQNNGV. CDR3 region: CASSLQGQTYEQYF. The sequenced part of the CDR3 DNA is TGTGCCAGCAGCTTACAAGGGCAGACCTACGAG.

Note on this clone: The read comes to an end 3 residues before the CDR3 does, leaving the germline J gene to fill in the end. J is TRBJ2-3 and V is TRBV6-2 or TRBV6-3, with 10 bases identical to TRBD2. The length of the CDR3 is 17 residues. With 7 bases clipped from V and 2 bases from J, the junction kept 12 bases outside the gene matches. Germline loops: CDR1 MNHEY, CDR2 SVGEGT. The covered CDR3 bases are TGTGCCAGCACAGGTCAGGAAAGCGGGAGGGCCACAGATACG. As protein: CASTGQESGRATDT. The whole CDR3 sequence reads CASTGQESGRATDTQYF.

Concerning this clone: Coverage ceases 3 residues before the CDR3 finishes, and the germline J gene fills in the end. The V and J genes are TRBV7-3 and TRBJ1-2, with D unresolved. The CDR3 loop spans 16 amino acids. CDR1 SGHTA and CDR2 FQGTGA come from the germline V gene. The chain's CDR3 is CASSLGGRAGYNDYTF. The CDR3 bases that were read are TGTGCCAGCAGCTTAGGCGGGAGGGCCGGTTACAATGAC.

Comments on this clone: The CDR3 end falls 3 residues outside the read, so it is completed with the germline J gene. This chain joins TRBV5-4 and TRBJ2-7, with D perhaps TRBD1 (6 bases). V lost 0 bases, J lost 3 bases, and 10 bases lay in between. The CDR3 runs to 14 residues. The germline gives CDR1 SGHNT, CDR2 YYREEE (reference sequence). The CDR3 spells CASSLDRQVYEQYF. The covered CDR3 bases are TGTGCCAGCAGCTTGGACCGACAGGTCTACGAG.

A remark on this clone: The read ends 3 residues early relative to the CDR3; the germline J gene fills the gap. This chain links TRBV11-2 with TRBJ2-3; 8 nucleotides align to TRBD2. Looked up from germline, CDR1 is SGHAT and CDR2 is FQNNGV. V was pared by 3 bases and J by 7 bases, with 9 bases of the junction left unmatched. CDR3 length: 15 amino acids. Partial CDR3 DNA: TGTGCCAGCAGCTTGCTCGGGGGGGCCGTATATACG. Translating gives CASSLLGGAVYT. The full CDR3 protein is CASSLLGGAVYTQYF.

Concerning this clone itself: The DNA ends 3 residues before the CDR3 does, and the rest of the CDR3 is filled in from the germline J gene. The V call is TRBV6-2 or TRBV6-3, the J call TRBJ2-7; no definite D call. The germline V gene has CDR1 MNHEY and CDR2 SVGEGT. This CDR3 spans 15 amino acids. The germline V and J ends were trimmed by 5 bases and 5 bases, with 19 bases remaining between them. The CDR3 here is CASSESRNPPHEQYF. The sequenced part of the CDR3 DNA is TGTGCCAGCAGTGAGTCCAGGAACCCCCCCCACGAG.

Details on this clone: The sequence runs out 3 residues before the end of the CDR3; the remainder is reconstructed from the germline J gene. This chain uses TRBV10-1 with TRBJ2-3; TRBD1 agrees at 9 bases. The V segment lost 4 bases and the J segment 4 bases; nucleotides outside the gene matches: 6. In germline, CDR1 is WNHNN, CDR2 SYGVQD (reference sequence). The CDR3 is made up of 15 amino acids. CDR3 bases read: TGCGCCAGCAGTGGAGGGACAGGGTGGTCAGATACG. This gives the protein CASSGGTGWSDT. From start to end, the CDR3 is CASSGGTGWSDTQYF.

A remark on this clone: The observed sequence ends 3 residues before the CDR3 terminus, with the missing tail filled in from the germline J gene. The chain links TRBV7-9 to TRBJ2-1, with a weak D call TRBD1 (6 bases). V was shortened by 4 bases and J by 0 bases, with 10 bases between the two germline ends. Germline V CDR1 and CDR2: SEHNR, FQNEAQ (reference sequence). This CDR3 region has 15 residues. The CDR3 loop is CASSSGQSSYNEQFF. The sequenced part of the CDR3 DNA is TGTGCCAGCAGCTCTGGACAGAGCTCCTACAATGAG.

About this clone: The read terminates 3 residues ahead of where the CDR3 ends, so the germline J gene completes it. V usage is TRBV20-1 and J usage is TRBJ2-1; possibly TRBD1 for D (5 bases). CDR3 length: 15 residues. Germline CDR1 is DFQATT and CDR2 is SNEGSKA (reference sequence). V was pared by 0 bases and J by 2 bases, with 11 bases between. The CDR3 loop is CSARDQGRPYNEQFF. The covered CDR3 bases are TGCAGTGCTAGAGACCAGGGTAGGCCCTACAATGAG.

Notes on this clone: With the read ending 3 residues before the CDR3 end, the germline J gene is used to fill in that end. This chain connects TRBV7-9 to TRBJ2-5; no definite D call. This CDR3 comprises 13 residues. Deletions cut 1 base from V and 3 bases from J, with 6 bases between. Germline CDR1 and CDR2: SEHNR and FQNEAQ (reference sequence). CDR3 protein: CASSLVAEETQYF. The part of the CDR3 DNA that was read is TGTGCCAGCAGCTTAGTGGCAGAAGAGACC.

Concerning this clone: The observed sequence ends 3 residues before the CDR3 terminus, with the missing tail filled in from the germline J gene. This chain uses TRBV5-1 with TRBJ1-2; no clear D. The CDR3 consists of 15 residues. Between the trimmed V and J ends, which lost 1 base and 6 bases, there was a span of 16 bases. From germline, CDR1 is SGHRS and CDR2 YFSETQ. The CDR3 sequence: CASSLLGDWVNGYTF. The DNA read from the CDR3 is TGCGCCAGCAGCTTGCTCGGGGATTGGGTGAATGGC.

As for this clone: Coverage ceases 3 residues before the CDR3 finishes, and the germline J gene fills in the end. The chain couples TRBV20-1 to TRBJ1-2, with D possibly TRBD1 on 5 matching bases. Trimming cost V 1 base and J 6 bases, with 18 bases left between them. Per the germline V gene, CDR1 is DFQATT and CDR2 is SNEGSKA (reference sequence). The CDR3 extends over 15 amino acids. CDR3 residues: CSARGGAQNADGYTF. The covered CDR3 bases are TGCAGTGCTAGAGGCGGGGCGCAGAATGCCGATGGC.

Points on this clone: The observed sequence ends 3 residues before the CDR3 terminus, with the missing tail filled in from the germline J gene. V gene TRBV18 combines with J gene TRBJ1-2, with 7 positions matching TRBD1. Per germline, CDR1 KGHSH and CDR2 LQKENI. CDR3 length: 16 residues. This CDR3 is CASSLFGTDLTYDYTF. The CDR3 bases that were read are TGTGCCAGCTCACTATTCGGGACAGACCTAACCTACGAC.

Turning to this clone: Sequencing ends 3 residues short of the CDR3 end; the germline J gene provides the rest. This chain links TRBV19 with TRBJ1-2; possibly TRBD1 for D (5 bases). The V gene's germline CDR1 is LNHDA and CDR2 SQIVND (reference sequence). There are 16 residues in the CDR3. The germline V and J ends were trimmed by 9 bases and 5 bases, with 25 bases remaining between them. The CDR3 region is CASRDSSGAFNYGYTF. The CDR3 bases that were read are TGTGCCAGCCGAGATTCCAGCGGGGCCTTTAATTATGGC.

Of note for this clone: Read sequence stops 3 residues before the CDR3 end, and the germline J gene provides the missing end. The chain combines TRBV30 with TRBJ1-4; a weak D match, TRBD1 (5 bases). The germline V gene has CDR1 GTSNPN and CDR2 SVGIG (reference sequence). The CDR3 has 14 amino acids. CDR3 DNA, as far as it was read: TGTGCCTGGAGTGTGGGGCAGAATAATTCACCA. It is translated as CAWSVGQNNSP. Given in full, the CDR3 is CAWSVGQNNSPLFF.